These 4 T cell receptor beta chains came from one sample sequenced in a study of metastatic and nonmetastatic thyroid tumors. Thyroid surgery took place with no prior treatment in any patient. TCRdb re-called the PCR reads with MiXCR. The repertoire holds about 6,200 clones, around 33% seen once, with roughly a sixth in the top ten. The sequenced sample consisted of adjacent normal tissue. The source is a female donor with papillary thyroid cancer or a benign thyroid nodule (not recorded which). Some clones in this sample may be carry-over from other donors' samples.

This chain's CDR3 is CASSARPNPGDTQYF. In nucleotides, the CDR3 is TGTGCCAGTAGTGCCAGACCCAACCCCGGAGATACGCAGTATTTT. The chain carries TRBV19 and TRBJ2-3; D unclear. The ends were cut back, 5 bases at V and 5 bases at J, with 17 bases in the middle. Germline V gene sequence: CDR1 LNHDA, CDR2 SQIVND (reference sequence). This CDR3 has 15 residues.

This clone occurred a few times. Other nucleotide sequences in the sample specify the same CDR3. V is TRBV30 and J is TRBJ2-7; no firm D call. Trimming removed 0 bases at V and 2 bases at J, with 11 bases between. This CDR3 region has 14 residues. Per germline, CDR1 GTSNPN and CDR2 SVGIG (reference sequence). DNA for the CDR3: TGTGCCTGGAGTGTATCGGGCACCGCCTACGAGCAGTACTTC. This sequence encodes CAWSVSGTAYEQYF.

The V call is TRBV5-1, the J call TRBJ1-1; D remains unclear. Trimming stripped 0 bases from V and 3 bases from J, with 6 bases between. This CDR3 spans 13 amino acids. Germline CDR1 and CDR2: SGHRS and YFSETQ. CDR3 amino acids: CASSLAGYTEAFF. In DNA form, the CDR3 reads TGCGCCAGCAGCTTGGCAGGATACACTGAAGCTTTCTTT.

As to this clone: This may stem from a read error, because a much larger clone lies one nucleotide away. V and J are TRBV5-1 and TRBJ1-3, with TRBD1 matching 7 bases. The V gene end was trimmed by 0 bases and the J gene end by 6 bases; junction bases not matched to a gene: 9. This CDR3 has 16 residues. The V gene's germline CDR1 is SGHRS and CDR2 YFSETQ. DNA of the CDR3: TGCGCCAGCAGCTTGGGCGGTCCTGGGACAGTAAACACCATATATTTT. Residues: CASSLGGPGTVNTIYF.